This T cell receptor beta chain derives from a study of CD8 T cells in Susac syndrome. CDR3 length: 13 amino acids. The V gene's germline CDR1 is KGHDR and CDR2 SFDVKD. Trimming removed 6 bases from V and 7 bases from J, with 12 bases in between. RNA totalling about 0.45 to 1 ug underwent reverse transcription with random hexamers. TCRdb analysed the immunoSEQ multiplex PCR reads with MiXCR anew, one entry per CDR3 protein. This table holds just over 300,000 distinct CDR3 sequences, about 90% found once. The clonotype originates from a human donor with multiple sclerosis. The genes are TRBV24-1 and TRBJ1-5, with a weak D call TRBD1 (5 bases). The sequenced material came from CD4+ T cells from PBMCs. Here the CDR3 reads CATSSPGQQPQHF. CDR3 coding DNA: TGTGCCACCAGTTCGCCAGGGCAACAGCCCCAGCATTTT.